What follows are 7 T cell receptor beta chains derived from one specimen sequenced in a study of molecular identifiers for immune sequencing clone quantification. TCRdb ran MiXCR on the PCR reads and lists one entry per CDR3 protein. This sample has around 86,000 distinct CDR3 sequences; 15% to 20% occur once, and the top ten carry about 0.85%. The sample consisted of naive CD8+ T cells from blood, with Jurkat cell RNA spiked in. Described subset: FACS-sorted CD8+CD4-CCR7+CD45RA+ naive T cells. These receptors all stem from a human donor in good health. Some libraries in this study had Jurkat cell RNA spiked in.

This clonotype has at least ten counts. V is TRBV20-1 and J is TRBJ2-7; perhaps TRBD2 as D (6 bases). Trimming left V 1 base short and J 1 base short, with 17 bases between. CDR1 and CDR2 (germline): DFQATT, SNEGSKA (reference sequence). The CDR3 has 16 residues. CDR3 in amino acids: CSARGGFEGGSYEQYF. The CDR3 DNA is TGCAGTGCTAGAGGGGGCTTCGAGGGAGGTTCCTACGAGCAGTACTTC.

This clonotype was detected many times. V gene TRBV2 combines with J gene TRBJ1-2; D is possibly TRBD1 (5 bases). The length of the CDR3 is 17 residues. With 3 bases removed from V and 5 bases from J, the gap between germline ends came to 22 bases. In germline, CDR1 is SNHLY, CDR2 FYNNEI. The CDR3 nucleotides are TGTGCCAGCAGTGATGCCGGGGCACTAAGAATACAGTATGGCTACACCTTC. Amino acids: CASSDAGALRIQYGYTF.

This clonotype was seen repeatedly, ten times or more. CDR3 sequence reads: CASSQNSYEQYF. As DNA, the CDR3 is TGTGCCAGCAGCCAAAACAGCTACGAGCAGTACTTC. The gene calls are TRBV3-1 and TRBJ2-7; D gene uncertain. V lost 2 bases and J 3 bases, leaving 5 bases between the germline ends. This CDR3 is built from 12 residues. Germline CDR1 is LGHDT and CDR2 is YNNKEL (reference sequence).

This clonotype was detected many times. The chain links TRBV12-3 or TRBV12-4 to TRBJ2-1; D gene ambiguous. Trimming cost V 5 bases and J 8 bases, with 16 bases left between them. The CDR3 contains 14 residues. DNA for the CDR3: TGTGCCAGCAGTCCAAGTCGTGGGTGGGATGAGCAGTTCTTC. Its protein is CASSPSRGWDEQFF.

The table lists this clonotype with many counts. The genes are TRBV4-3 and TRBJ2-3; 8 bases are shared with TRBD2. V gave up 1 base and J gave up 10 bases; unmatched junction bases: 10. Germline V gene data show CDR1 as LGHNA and CDR2 as YSLEER. The CDR3 sequence is 15 residues long. The CDR3 DNA reads TGCGCCAGCAGCCAAGCCCCGGGGGGGTCCCTTGCGCAGTATTTT. Translated: CASSQAPGGSLAQYF.

The rearrangement joins TRBV3-2 to TRBJ2-7; whether TRBD1, the table's D call, matches the DNA was not checked. TRBV3-2 is recorded as a pseudogene. The length of the CDR3 is 15 residues. The CDR3 region is CASSQATGRTYEQYF. In nucleotides, the CDR3 is TGTGCCAGCAGCCAGGCGACAGGCCGTACCTACGAGCAGTACTTC.

V and J are TRBV29-1 and TRBJ2-5, with 15 bases fitting TRBD2. CDR1 is SQVTM, CDR2 ANQGSEA, per germline. The CDR3 loop spans 19 amino acids. Trimming cost V 6 bases and J 7 bases; bases outside gene matches: 21. The CDR3 spells CSVQGGTSGGPLPGGTQYF. For the CDR3, the DNA is TGCAGCGTCCAAGGTGGGACTAGCGGGGGGCCGCTACCGGGAGGGACCCAGTACTTC.